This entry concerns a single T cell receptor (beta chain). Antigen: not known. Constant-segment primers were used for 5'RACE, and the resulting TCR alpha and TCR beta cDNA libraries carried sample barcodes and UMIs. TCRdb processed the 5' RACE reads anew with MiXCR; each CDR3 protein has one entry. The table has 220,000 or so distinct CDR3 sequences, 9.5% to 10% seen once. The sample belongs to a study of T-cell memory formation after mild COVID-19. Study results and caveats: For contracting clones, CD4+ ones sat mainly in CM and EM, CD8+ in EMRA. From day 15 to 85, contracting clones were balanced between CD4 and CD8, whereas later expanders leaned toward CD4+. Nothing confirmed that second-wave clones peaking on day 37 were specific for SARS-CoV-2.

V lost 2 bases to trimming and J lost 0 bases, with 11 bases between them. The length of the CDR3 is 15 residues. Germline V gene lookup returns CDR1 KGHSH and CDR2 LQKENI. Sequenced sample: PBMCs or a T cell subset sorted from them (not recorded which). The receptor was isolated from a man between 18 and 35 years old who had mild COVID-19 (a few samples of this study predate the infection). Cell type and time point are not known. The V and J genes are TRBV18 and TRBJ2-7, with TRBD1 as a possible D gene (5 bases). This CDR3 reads CASSPTRGSSYEQYF. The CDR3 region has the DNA TGTGCCAGCTCACCAACAAGGGGAAGCTCCTACGAGCAGTACTTC.